The rows below give T cell receptor beta chains drawn from one sample of a study of prognosis after radiotherapy for stage I lung cancer. Via MiXCR, TCRdb re-called the multiplex PCR reads, giving one row per CDR3 protein. The sample includes approximately 30,000 distinct CDR3 sequences, about 39% of them seen just once. The source material was PBMCs, sampled before or after stereotactic body radiation therapy (not recorded which). Source of these receptors: a donor of 50 years or more with non-small cell lung cancer. Both conserved end residues are part of each CDR3. D genes are given only for firm matches. Where a row states a size, it is once, few, many or the class of an expanded clone; other rows omit it.

cdr3_aa: CASSSKRADTQYF
cdr3_nt: TGTGCCAGCAGCTCCAAGCGGGCAGATACGCAGTATTTT
clone_size: medium-sized
v_call: TRBV7-9
d_call: -
j_call: TRBJ2-3

cdr3_aa: CASRNSGGSTEAFF
cdr3_nt: TGTGCCAGCAGAAACTCAGGGGGTAGTACTGAAGCTTTCTTT
clone_size: many
v_call: TRBV6-1
d_call: TRBD1
j_call: TRBJ1-1

cdr3_aa: CASSPQAYTQYF
cdr3_nt: TGTGCCAGCAGTCCACAGGCCTATACGCAGTATTTT
clone_size: many
v_call: TRBV2
d_call: -
j_call: TRBJ2-3

cdr3_aa: CASSWGQGAGGNTIYF
cdr3_nt: TGTGCCAGCAGTTGGGGACAGGGGGCGGGGGGAAACACCATATATTTT
clone_size: -
v_call: TRBV6-2/TRBV6-3
d_call: TRBD1
j_call: TRBJ1-3

cdr3_aa: CASSRTQGSGTEAFF
cdr3_nt: TGTGCCAGCAGCCGCACTCAAGGGTCTGGCACTGAAGCTTTCTTT
clone_size: -
v_call: TRBV11-3
d_call: -
j_call: TRBJ1-1

cdr3_aa: CASGISASGNTIYF
cdr3_nt: TGTGCCAGTGGTATCTCAGCCTCTGGAAACACCATATATTTT
clone_size: many
v_call: TRBV7-9
d_call: -
j_call: TRBJ1-3

cdr3_aa: CASSRGRPGQGNQPQHF
cdr3_nt: TGTGCCAGCAGCCGCGGCCGACCGGGACAGGGGAATCAGCCCCAGCATTTT
clone_size: many
v_call: TRBV6-1
d_call: TRBD1
j_call: TRBJ1-5

cdr3_aa: CTSAVSGSNSEQFF
cdr3_nt: TGTACCAGCGCAGTGAGCGGATCAAACAGTGAGCAGTTCTTC
clone_size: -
v_call: TRBV2
d_call: -
j_call: TRBJ2-1

cdr3_aa: CASGLPGTGELFF
cdr3_nt: TGTGCCAGCGGCTTGCCTGGGACCGGGGAGCTGTTTTTT
clone_size: -
v_call: TRBV5-6
d_call: -
j_call: TRBJ2-2

cdr3_aa: CASSFNMNTEAFF
cdr3_nt: TGCGCCAGCAGCTTTAACATGAACACTGAAGCTTTCTTT
clone_size: many
v_call: TRBV5-1
d_call: -
j_call: TRBJ1-1

cdr3_aa: CASRVGRRDTQYF
cdr3_nt: TGTGCCAGCCGGGTGGGGCGACGAGATACGCAGTATTTT
clone_size: medium-sized
v_call: TRBV6-4
d_call: -
j_call: TRBJ2-3

cdr3_aa: CASSQQGVGYEQYF
cdr3_nt: TGTGCCAGCAGCCAGCAGGGGGTTGGATACGAGCAGTACTTC
clone_size: many
v_call: TRBV3-1
d_call: TRBD1
j_call: TRBJ2-7

cdr3_aa: CASVHGAGYGYTF
cdr3_nt: TGTGCCAGCGTGCATGGGGCGGGCTATGGCTACACCTTC
clone_size: -
v_call: TRBV7-2
d_call: -
j_call: TRBJ1-2

cdr3_aa: CTSSTGGGYERYF
cdr3_nt: TGTACCAGCAGCACAGGGGGGGGGTACGAGCGGTACTTC
clone_size: -
v_call: TRBV6-1
d_call: -
j_call: TRBJ2-7

cdr3_aa: CSVEPTGQGETQYF
cdr3_nt: TGCAGCGTTGAACCGACAGGGCAGGGGGAGACCCAGTACTTC
clone_size: many
v_call: TRBV29-1
d_call: TRBD1
j_call: TRBJ2-5

cdr3_aa: CASSQESGAVGTDTQYF
cdr3_nt: TGTGCCAGCAGCCAAGAGTCGGGGGCAGTGGGCACAGATACGCAGTATTTT
clone_size: many
v_call: TRBV3-1
d_call: -
j_call: TRBJ2-3

cdr3_aa: CASSLGLAYNEQFF
cdr3_nt: TGTGCCAGCAGCTTGGGGCTAGCGTACAATGAGCAGTTCTTC
clone_size: few
v_call: TRBV28
d_call: -
j_call: TRBJ2-1

cdr3_aa: CASSSDRGKMRLKVQPQHF
cdr3_nt: TGTGCCAGCAGTTCTGACAGGGGAAAGATGAGACTGAAGGTCCAGCCCCAGCATTTT
clone_size: -
v_call: TRBV6-2/TRBV6-3
d_call: TRBD1
j_call: TRBJ1-5

cdr3_aa: CASSIDPPTGVNQPQHF
cdr3_nt: TGTGCCAGTAGTATAGACCCTCCCACAGGGGTCAATCAGCCCCAGCATTTT
clone_size: many
v_call: TRBV19
d_call: TRBD1
j_call: TRBJ1-5

cdr3_aa: CASSMGLADIHYEQYF
cdr3_nt: TGTGCCAGCAGTATGGGGCTAGCGGATATCCATTACGAGCAGTACTTC
clone_size: -
v_call: TRBV12-3/TRBV12-4
d_call: TRBD2
j_call: TRBJ2-7

cdr3_aa: CASSPPTGSYEQYF
cdr3_nt: TGTGCCAGCAGTCCCCCGACAGGTAGCTACGAGCAGTACTTC
clone_size: many
v_call: TRBV12-3/TRBV12-4
d_call: -
j_call: TRBJ2-7

cdr3_aa: CASSYPGDRSYEQYF
cdr3_nt: TGTGCCAGCAGTTACCCGGGGGACAGGAGCTACGAGCAGTACTTC
clone_size: once
v_call: TRBV6-2/TRBV6-3
d_call: TRBD1
j_call: TRBJ2-7

cdr3_aa: CSASDFPNTEAFF
cdr3_nt: TGCAGTGCTAGCGACTTCCCGAACACTGAAGCTTTCTTT
clone_size: many
v_call: TRBV20-1
d_call: -
j_call: TRBJ1-1

cdr3_aa: CASSEPPPGPGGSEQFF
cdr3_nt: TGTGCCAGCAGTGAACCCCCCCCGGGACCGGGGGGGAGTGAGCAGTTCTTC
clone_size: many
v_call: TRBV6-2/TRBV6-3
d_call: TRBD2
j_call: TRBJ2-1

cdr3_aa: CASSLAGFRTDTQYF
cdr3_nt: TGTGCCAGCAGTTTGGCAGGGTTTAGAACAGATACGCAGTATTTT
clone_size: many
v_call: TRBV28
d_call: -
j_call: TRBJ2-3

cdr3_aa: CASSTTGVLETQHF
cdr3_nt: TGTGCCAGCAGCACAACCGGGGTTCTCGAGACCCAGCACTTC
clone_size: -
v_call: TRBV28
d_call: -
j_call: TRBJ2-5

cdr3_aa: CASSLGDRTYEQYF
cdr3_nt: TGTGCCAGCAGCTTAGGGGACAGGACCTACGAGCAGTACTTC
clone_size: many
v_call: TRBV11-3
d_call: TRBD1
j_call: TRBJ2-7

cdr3_aa: CASSRPTSGSDTQYF
cdr3_nt: TGTGCCAGCAGCCGCCCGACTAGCGGGAGCGATACGCAGTATTTT
clone_size: many
v_call: TRBV3-1
d_call: TRBD2
j_call: TRBJ2-3

cdr3_aa: CASSQTGSGTDTQYF
cdr3_nt: TGTGCCAGCAGCCAAACCGGTAGCGGGACAGATACGCAGTATTTT
clone_size: many
v_call: TRBV5-6
d_call: TRBD2
j_call: TRBJ2-3

cdr3_aa: CASRYAPGAGNQPQHF
cdr3_nt: TGCGCCAGCAGATATGCGCCGGGGGCGGGCAATCAGCCCCAGCATTTT
clone_size: many
v_call: TRBV4-1
d_call: -
j_call: TRBJ1-5

cdr3_aa: CASSPFNRLAGFEQYF
cdr3_nt: TGTGCCAGCAGCCCCTTTAATCGGCTAGCGGGATTCGAGCAGTACTTC
clone_size: -
v_call: TRBV28
d_call: TRBD2
j_call: TRBJ2-7

cdr3_aa: CASSRDRNNQPQHF
cdr3_nt: TGTGCCAGCAGCCGGGACAGAAACAATCAGCCCCAGCATTTT
clone_size: many
v_call: TRBV7-8
d_call: TRBD1
j_call: TRBJ1-5

cdr3_aa: CASSRDRVGYTF
cdr3_nt: TGCGCCAGCAGCAGGGACAGGGTAGGCTACACCTTC
clone_size: many
v_call: TRBV5-1
d_call: TRBD1
j_call: TRBJ1-2

cdr3_aa: CASSIRQRNQPQHF
cdr3_nt: TGTGCCAGCAGTATCAGACAGCGGAATCAGCCCCAGCATTTT
clone_size: -
v_call: TRBV28
d_call: -
j_call: TRBJ1-5

cdr3_aa: CASSYSIGQTTSYEKYF
cdr3_nt: TGTGCCAGCAGTTACTCGATAGGCCAGACGACATCCTACGAGAAGTACTTC
clone_size: -
v_call: TRBV6-5
d_call: -
j_call: TRBJ2-7

cdr3_aa: CASSLGHNTEAFF
cdr3_nt: TGCGCCAGCAGCCTGGGACATAACACTGAAGCTTTCTTT
clone_size: -
v_call: TRBV12-3/TRBV12-4
d_call: -
j_call: TRBJ1-1

cdr3_aa: CASSFEAGRDYEQYF
cdr3_nt: TGTGCCAGCAGTTTTGAGGCAGGGAGGGACTACGAGCAGTACTTC
clone_size: many
v_call: TRBV28
d_call: TRBD2
j_call: TRBJ2-7

cdr3_aa: CAISNTVNTEAFF
cdr3_nt: TGTGCCATCAGCAATACTGTGAACACTGAAGCTTTCTTT
clone_size: -
v_call: TRBV27
d_call: -
j_call: TRBJ1-1

cdr3_aa: CASSLWTSGGNEQYF
cdr3_nt: TGTGCCAGCAGCCTCTGGACTAGCGGGGGCAACGAGCAGTACTTC
clone_size: many
v_call: TRBV3-1
d_call: TRBD2
j_call: TRBJ2-7

cdr3_aa: CSAISGNQPQHF
cdr3_nt: TGCAGTGCTATTTCGGGGAATCAGCCCCAGCATTTT
clone_size: many
v_call: TRBV20-1
d_call: -
j_call: TRBJ1-5

cdr3_aa: CAWSHSTGEEQYF
cdr3_nt: TGTGCCTGGAGCCATTCGACAGGGGAGGAGCAGTACTTC
clone_size: many
v_call: TRBV30
d_call: TRBD1
j_call: TRBJ2-7

cdr3_aa: CATSDPYDRAGWRDTHYF
cdr3_nt: TGTGCCACCAGTGACCCCTACGACAGGGCGGGGTGGCGAGATACACATTATTTT
clone_size: -
v_call: TRBV24-1
d_call: -
j_call: TRBJ2-3

cdr3_aa: CSAAEETQYF
cdr3_nt: TGCAGTGCCGCGGAAGAGACCCAGTACTTC
clone_size: -
v_call: TRBV20-1
d_call: -
j_call: TRBJ2-5

cdr3_aa: CANSQPGSYEQYF
cdr3_nt: TGTGCCAACAGCCAACCAGGGAGCTACGAGCAGTACTTC
clone_size: -
v_call: TRBV7-2
d_call: -
j_call: TRBJ2-7

cdr3_aa: CASILRGVHAGELFF
cdr3_nt: TGTGCCAGCATCCTAAGGGGGGTTCATGCCGGGGAGCTGTTTTTT
clone_size: -
v_call: TRBV2
d_call: -
j_call: TRBJ2-2

cdr3_aa: CASSRFRDQQYF
cdr3_nt: TGTGCCAGCAGCCGTTTCCGGGACCAGCAGTACTTC
clone_size: many
v_call: TRBV3-1
d_call: -
j_call: TRBJ2-7

cdr3_aa: CAIRLATISVVYNEQFF
cdr3_nt: TGTGCCATCAGGCTAGCGACCATTTCAGTGGTCTACAATGAGCAGTTCTTC
clone_size: -
v_call: TRBV6-2/TRBV6-3
d_call: -
j_call: TRBJ2-1

cdr3_aa: CASSSPVTAEQYF
cdr3_nt: TGTGCCAGTAGCTCCCCCGTGACAGCAGAGCAGTACTTC
clone_size: -
v_call: TRBV7-9
d_call: -
j_call: TRBJ2-7

cdr3_aa: CASSFLAAGDTQYF
cdr3_nt: TGTGCCAGCAGCTTCCTAGCGGCTGGAGATACGCAGTATTTT
clone_size: -
v_call: TRBV11-2
d_call: TRBD2
j_call: TRBJ2-3

cdr3_aa: CASSSNRERGSRPQHF
cdr3_nt: TGTGCCAGCAGTTCAAACCGGGAAAGGGGGAGTCGGCCCCAGCATTTT
clone_size: -
v_call: TRBV6-9
d_call: -
j_call: TRBJ1-5

cdr3_aa: CASTITPDNQPQHF
cdr3_nt: TGTGCCAGCACTATTACCCCCGACAATCAGCCCCAGCATTTT
clone_size: many
v_call: TRBV6-1
d_call: -
j_call: TRBJ1-5

cdr3_aa: CATRWGGVAEQYF
cdr3_nt: TGTGCCACCCGATGGGGGGGGGTTGCCGAGCAGTACTTC
clone_size: -
v_call: TRBV7-3
d_call: TRBD2
j_call: TRBJ2-7

cdr3_aa: CASSLAWSPLHF
cdr3_nt: TGTGCCAGCAGTTTAGCTTGGTCACCCCTCCACTTT
clone_size: -
v_call: TRBV12-3/TRBV12-4
d_call: -
j_call: TRBJ1-6